Listed here is a single T cell receptor beta chain. Its antigen is currently unknown. PRAID featured prominent immunodeficiency. The data are from a study of stem cell transplantation in POMP-related autoinflammatory disease. For the study at large: The study hypothesized thymoproteasome defects skew the TRB repertoire via impaired CD8+ selection. Study results and limitations: A trend toward lower repertoire diversity and greater clonality appeared in every analyzed T-cell subset of PRAID patients.

Profiling relied on immunoSEQ multiplex PCR, and the TCRdb table lists in-frame clones only, not all of them. The profile shows tens of thousands of clones, roughly 88% of them singletons. This receptor was obtained from a human patient with POMP-related autoinflammation and immune dysregulation (PRAID). The graft donor may be the source of some T cells. The sequenced sample was CD4+ T cells from PBMCs, obtained after stem cell transplantation.

CDR3 bases: TGTGCCAGCAGCGAGGGGGGCCGGGGGACCCAGTACTTC. Protein sequence: CASSEGGRGTQYF. This chain joins TRBV5-6 and TRBJ2-5; tentatively, D is TRBD1 or TRBD2 (6 bases each). The CDR3 contains 13 residues. Germline CDR1 is SGHDT and CDR2 is YYEEEE. Trimming stripped 4 bases from V and 7 bases from J, with 14 bases between.